The 15 T cell receptor beta chains in this list originate from one sample, sequenced in a study of T cells after yellow fever vaccination. TCRdb passed the 5' RACE reads through MiXCR, listing each CDR3 protein once. Of about 26,000 distinct CDR3 sequences in the sample, 4% to 5.5% were seen once. This specimen was PBMCs, either bulk or a sorted T-cell subset (CD4+, CD8+, memory, or dextramer-sorted; not recorded which), taken on the day of the yellow fever booster vaccination. All receptors derive from a man between 18 and 29 years old who received the YFV17D yellow fever vaccine.

This clonotype was seen many times. This chain joins TRBV7-2 and TRBJ2-1, with D perhaps matching TRBD2 (6 bases). V shed 7 bases and J shed 3 bases, with 13 bases lying between them. Germline-derived CDR1 and CDR2 are SGHTA and FQGNSA. This CDR3 contains 14 residues. Written as DNA, the CDR3 is TGTGCCAGCAAAAAGGGAGGAGTCTACAATGAGCAGTTCTTC. Amino acid sequence: CASKKGGVYNEQFF.

This clonotype came up many times. The V gene is TRBV20-1, the J gene TRBJ2-1; maybe TRBD1 (6 bases). V lost 5 bases, J lost 1 base, and 12 bases lay in between. Germline CDR1 DFQATT, CDR2 SNEGSKA (reference sequence). The CDR3 extends over 14 amino acids. DNA of the CDR3: TGCAGTGCTGACCGGGACACTTCCTACAATGAGCAGTTCTTC. It encodes CSADRDTSYNEQFF.

The table lists this clonotype with a count of one. The chain has TRBV2 and TRBJ1-1; D is uncertain. Germline V CDR1 and CDR2: SNHLY, FYNNEI. This CDR3 has 12 amino acids. Trimming left V 3 bases short and J 9 bases short, with 11 bases between. The CDR3 nucleotides are TGTGCCAGCAGTGACTCCGAGCGTAAAGCTTTCTTT. It is translated as CASSDSERKAFF.

This clonotype was seen ten or more times. This rearrangement joins TRBV20-1 to TRBJ1-6; tentatively, D is TRBD1 (5 bases). Germline V gene lookup returns CDR1 DFQATT and CDR2 SNEGSKA (reference sequence). The CDR3 spans 13 residues. Trimming took off 5 bases at V and 10 bases at J, with 15 bases between the two ends. The CDR3 protein is CSALAYRGSPLHF. The CDR3 DNA sequence: TGCAGTGCTTTGGCCTATCGGGGGTCACCCCTCCACTTT.

This clonotype was observed many times. The J gene is TRBJ2-3, the V gene TRBV4-2; TRBD1 or TRBD2 may be the D gene (5 bases each). With 4 bases removed from V and 3 bases from J, the gap between germline ends came to 20 bases. Germline assignment: CDR1 LGHNA and CDR2 YNFKEQ. The CDR3 spans 17 residues. In DNA, the CDR3 is TGTGCCAGCAGCCCAACGGGGCAGGGAGTTTCGACAGATACGCAGTATTTT. It translates to CASSPTGQGVSTDTQYF.

At least ten counts were recorded for this clonotype. In DNA form, the CDR3 reads TGCGCCAGCAGCTTGGGAGTCGACCAAGAGACCCAGTACTTC. It translates to CASSLGVDQETQYF. The gene calls are TRBV5-1 and TRBJ2-5; D ambiguous. Trimming took 0 bases from V and 0 from J, leaving 6 bases between them. Per germline, CDR1 SGHRS and CDR2 YFSETQ. The CDR3 is made up of 14 amino acids.

This clonotype was detected many times. The chain links TRBV20-1 to TRBJ2-1; perhaps D is TRBD1 or TRBD2 (5 bases each). Between the trimmed V and J ends, which lost 0 bases and 8 bases, there was a span of 20 bases. The CDR3 is 16 residues long. The germline gives CDR1 DFQATT, CDR2 SNEGSKA (reference sequence). CDR3 region: CSARDVATTRGDEQFF. The CDR3 DNA reads TGCAGTGCTAGAGATGTCGCGACAACCCGAGGGGATGAGCAGTTCTTC.

This clonotype was counted many times. The V call is TRBV29-1, the J call TRBJ2-7, with TRBD1 matching over 9 bases. In germline, CDR1 is SQVTM, CDR2 ANQGSEA. The junction had 2 bases not matched to a gene; V was cut back by 5 bases and J by 6 bases. CDR3 size: 11 residues. The chain's CDR3 is CSVHRGLEQYF. DNA for the CDR3: TGCAGCGTTCACAGGGGGCTCGAGCAGTACTTC.

The chain has TRBV7-2 and TRBJ1-3; D is ambiguous. CDR3 size: 15 residues. The germline V gene has CDR1 SGHTA and CDR2 FQGNSA. The ends were cut back, 1 base at V and 0 bases at J, with 7 bases in the middle. CDR3 residues: CASSLDTGSGNTIYF. The CDR3 nucleotides read TGTGCCAGCAGCTTAGACACGGGCTCTGGAAACACCATATATTTT.

This clonotype came up many times. The chain carries TRBV6-5 and TRBJ1-5, with 8 bases identical to TRBD1. Germline V CDR1 and CDR2: MNHEY, SVGAGI. The junction had 7 bases not matched to a gene; V was cut back by 2 bases and J by 7 bases. This CDR3 region has 15 residues. In DNA form, the CDR3 reads TGTGCCAGCAGTTACAGGGGGACAGGTGGGCAGCCCCAGCATTTT. Translating it yields CASSYRGTGGQPQHF.

This clonotype was seen at least ten times. The chain joins TRBV7-2 to TRBJ1-2; D is possibly TRBD1 (5 bases). The CDR3 length is 13 residues. CDR1 is SGHTA, CDR2 FQGNSA, per germline. The V and J ends lost 1 base and 8 bases respectively, with 11 bases between them. CDR3 residues: CASSLVGGDGYTF. DNA of the CDR3: TGTGCCAGCAGCTTAGTCGGGGGGGACGGCTACACCTTC.

This clonotype was recorded at least ten times. The rearrangement uses TRBV21-1 and TRBJ2-7. TRBV21-1 is a pseudogene segment. CDR3 length equals 13 residues. The CDR3 nucleotides are TGTGCCAGCAGCAACCGGAAAGCCTACGAGCAGTACGTC. Translated: CASSNRKAYEQYV.

This clonotype was found many times. V and J are TRBV5-1 and TRBJ2-5; 8 bases are shared with TRBD1. Trimming removed 0 bases from V and 5 bases from J; junction bases left unmatched: 0. CDR1 and CDR2 from the germline V gene are SGHRS and YFSETQ. The CDR3 covers 13 residues. CDR3 loop: CASSLGQGETQYF. The DNA for the CDR3 is TGCGCCAGCAGCTTGGGACAGGGGGAGACCCAGTACTTC.

This clonotype was counted ten times or more. The chain employs TRBV20-1 and TRBJ2-2, with TRBD2 identical over 8 bases. The J segment lost 5 bases and the V segment lost 2 bases, leaving 4 bases of the junction unmatched. This CDR3 has 14 residues. Germline CDR1 and CDR2: DFQATT and SNEGSKA (reference sequence). This CDR3 reads CSARISGGTGELFF. DNA for the CDR3: TGCAGTGCTAGAATCAGCGGGGGAACCGGGGAGCTGTTTTTT.

This clonotype was seen ten or more times. This chain's CDR3 is CSARDRSGGTYNEQFF. The CDR3 DNA is TGCAGTGCTAGAGATCGGAGCGGGGGGACCTACAATGAGCAGTTCTTC. This chain links TRBV20-1 with TRBJ2-1; 9 positions match TRBD2. The V gene's germline CDR1 is DFQATT and CDR2 SNEGSKA (reference sequence). J was trimmed by 2 bases and V by 0 bases; bases with no gene match: 5. The CDR3 has 16 amino acids.